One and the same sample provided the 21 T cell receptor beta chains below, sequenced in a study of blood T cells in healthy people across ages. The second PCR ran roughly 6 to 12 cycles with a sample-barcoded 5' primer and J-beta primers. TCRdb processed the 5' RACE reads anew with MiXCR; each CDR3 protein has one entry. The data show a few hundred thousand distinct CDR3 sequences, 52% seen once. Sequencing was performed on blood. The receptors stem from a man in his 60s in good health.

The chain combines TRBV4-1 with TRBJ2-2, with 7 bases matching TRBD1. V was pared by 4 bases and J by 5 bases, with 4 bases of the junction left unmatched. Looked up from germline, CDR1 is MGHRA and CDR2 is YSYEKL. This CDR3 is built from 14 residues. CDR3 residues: CASSPQGVTGELFF. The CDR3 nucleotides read TGCGCCAGCAGCCCCCAGGGGGTGACCGGGGAGCTGTTTTTT.

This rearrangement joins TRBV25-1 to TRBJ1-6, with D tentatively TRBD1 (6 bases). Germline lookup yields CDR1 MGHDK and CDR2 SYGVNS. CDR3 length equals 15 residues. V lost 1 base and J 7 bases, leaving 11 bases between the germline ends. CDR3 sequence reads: CASSEFGGQNSPLHF. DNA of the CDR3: TGTGCCAGCAGTGAATTTGGCGGACAGAATTCACCCCTCCACTTT.

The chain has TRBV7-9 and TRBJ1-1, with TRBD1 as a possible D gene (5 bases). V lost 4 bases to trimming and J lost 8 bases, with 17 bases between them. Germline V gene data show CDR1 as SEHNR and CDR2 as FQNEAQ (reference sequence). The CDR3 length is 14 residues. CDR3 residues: CASSSGRQRPEAFF. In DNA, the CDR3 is TGTGCCAGCAGCTCCGGAAGACAGCGGCCCGAAGCTTTCTTT. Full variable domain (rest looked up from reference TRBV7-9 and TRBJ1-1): DTGVSQNPRHKITKRGQNVTFRCDPISEHNRLYWYRQTLGQGPEFLTYFQNEAQLEKSRLLSDRFSAERPKGSFSTLEIQRTEQGDSAMYLCASSSGRQRPEAFFGQGTRLTVV.

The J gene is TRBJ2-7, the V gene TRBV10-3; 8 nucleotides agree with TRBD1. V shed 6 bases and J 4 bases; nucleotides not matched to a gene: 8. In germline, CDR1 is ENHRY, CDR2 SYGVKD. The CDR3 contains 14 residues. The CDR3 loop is CAIRWDRPPYEQYF. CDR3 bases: TGTGCCATCAGGTGGGACAGGCCTCCTTACGAGCAGTACTTC.

CDR3 loop: CASSWGSGGTVDTQYF. In DNA, the CDR3 is TGCGCCAGCAGCTGGGGGTCGGGGGGGACAGTCGATACGCAGTATTTT. This sequence joins TRBV5-1 and TRBJ2-3; weak D call: TRBD2 (8 bases). Trimming removed 3 bases from V and 6 bases from J, with 20 bases in between. This CDR3 has 16 residues. Looked up from germline, CDR1 is SGHRS and CDR2 is YFSETQ. Drawing the rest from reference TRBV5-1 and TRBJ2-3, the complete variable domain is KAGVTQTPRYLIKTRGQQVTLSCSPISGHRSVSWYQQTPGQGLQFLFEYFSETQRNKGNFPGRFSGRQFSNSRSEMNVSTLELGDSALYLCASSWGSGGTVDTQYFGPGTRLTVL.

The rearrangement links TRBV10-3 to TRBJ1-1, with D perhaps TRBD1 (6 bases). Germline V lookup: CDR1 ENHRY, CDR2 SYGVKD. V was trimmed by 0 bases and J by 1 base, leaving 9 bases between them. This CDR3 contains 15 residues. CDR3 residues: CAISESRDTNTEAFF. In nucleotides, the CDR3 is TGTGCCATCAGTGAGTCCCGGGACACGAACACTGAAGCTTTCTTT.

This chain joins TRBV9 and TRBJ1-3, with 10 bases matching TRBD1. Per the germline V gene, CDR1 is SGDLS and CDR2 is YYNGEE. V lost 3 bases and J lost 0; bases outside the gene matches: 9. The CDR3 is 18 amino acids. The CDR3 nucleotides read TGTGCCAGCAGCGCCAGTTCCGGGACAGGGGTCTCTGGAAACACCATATATTTT. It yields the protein CASSASSGTGVSGNTIYF.

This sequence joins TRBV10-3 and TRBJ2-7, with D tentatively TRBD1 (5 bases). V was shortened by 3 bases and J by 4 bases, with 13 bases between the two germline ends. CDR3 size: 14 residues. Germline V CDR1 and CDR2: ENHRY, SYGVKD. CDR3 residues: CAISERAGSYEQYF. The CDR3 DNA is TGTGCCATCAGTGAAAGGGCAGGGTCGTACGAGCAGTACTTC.

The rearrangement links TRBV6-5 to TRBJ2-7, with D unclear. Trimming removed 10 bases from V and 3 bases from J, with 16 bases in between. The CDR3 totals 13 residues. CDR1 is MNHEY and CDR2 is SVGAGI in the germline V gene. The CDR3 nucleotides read TGTGCCACCTCAACAACTTCTCTCTACGAGCAGTACTTC. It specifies CATSTTSLYEQYF.

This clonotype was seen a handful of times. The CDR3 loop is CASSLDPGSLNEQYF. CDR3 DNA: TGTGCCAGCAGCTTAGACCCAGGCAGCCTCAACGAGCAGTACTTC. The chain recombines TRBV7-2 with TRBJ2-5; D remains ambiguous. The J call may be mistaken, given a closer DNA end match to TRBJ2-7. There are 15 residues in the CDR3. CDR1 SGHTA and CDR2 FQGNSA come from the germline V gene.

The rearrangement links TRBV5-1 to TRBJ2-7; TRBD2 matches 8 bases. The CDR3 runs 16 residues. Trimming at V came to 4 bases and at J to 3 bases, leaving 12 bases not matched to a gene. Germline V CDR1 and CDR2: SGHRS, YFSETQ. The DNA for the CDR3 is TGCGCCAGCAGCCCCACCTTAGCGGGAACTTACTACGAGCAGTACTTC. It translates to CASSPTLAGTYYEQYF.

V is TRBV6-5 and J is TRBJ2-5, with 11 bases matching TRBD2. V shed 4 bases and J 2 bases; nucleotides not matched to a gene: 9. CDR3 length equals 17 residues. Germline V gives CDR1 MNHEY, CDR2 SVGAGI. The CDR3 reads CASSFISGRARQETQYF. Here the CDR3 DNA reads TGTGCCAGCAGTTTCATTAGCGGGAGGGCTCGGCAAGAGACCCAGTACTTC.

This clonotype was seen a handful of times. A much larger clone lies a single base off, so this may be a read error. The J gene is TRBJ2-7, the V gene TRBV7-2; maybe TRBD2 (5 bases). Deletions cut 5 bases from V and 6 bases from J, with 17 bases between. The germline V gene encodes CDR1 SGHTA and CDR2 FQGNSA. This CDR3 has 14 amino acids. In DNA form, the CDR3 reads TGTGCCAGCAGCGTAGGATGGAGAAGCGGCGAGCAGTACTTC. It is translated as CASSVGWRSGEQYF.

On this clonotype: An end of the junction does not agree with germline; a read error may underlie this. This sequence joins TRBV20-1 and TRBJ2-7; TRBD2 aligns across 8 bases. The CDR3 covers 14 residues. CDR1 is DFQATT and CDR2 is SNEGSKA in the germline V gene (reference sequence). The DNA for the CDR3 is TGCAATGCTAGAGATACTAGCGGCCCCTACGAGCAGTACTTC. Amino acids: CNARDTSGPYEQYF.

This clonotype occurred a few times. This CDR3 reads CASSNRQGGTGELFF. The DNA for the CDR3 is TGCGCCAGCAGCAATCGACAGGGGGGCACCGGGGAGCTGTTTTTT. This chain joins TRBV5-1 and TRBJ2-2, with TRBD1 matching 9 bases. Per the germline V gene, CDR1 is SGHRS and CDR2 is YFSETQ. The length of the CDR3 is 15 residues. Trimming removed 4 bases from V and 4 bases from J; junction bases left unmatched: 5.

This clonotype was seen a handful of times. CDR3 amino acids: CATSPGRGGPEETQYF. CDR3 DNA sequence: TGTGCCACCAGCCCGGGCCGGGGGGGACCCGAGGAGACCCAGTACTTC. The rearrangement links TRBV24-1 to TRBJ2-5; 8 nucleotides line up with TRBD2. V lost 7 bases, J lost 5 bases, and 14 bases stayed unmatched. Germline values: CDR1 KGHDR, CDR2 SFDVKD. The CDR3 contains 16 residues.

In DNA form, the CDR3 reads TGTGCCAGCAGCTTGGTCGCTAACACCGGGGAGCTGTTTTTT. It translates to CASSLVANTGELFF. The rearrangement links TRBV11-1 to TRBJ2-2; D not certain. Germline CDR1 reads SGHAT; CDR2 reads FQDESV (reference sequence). The germline V and J ends were trimmed by 3 bases and 2 bases, with 7 bases remaining between them. The CDR3 extends over 14 amino acids.

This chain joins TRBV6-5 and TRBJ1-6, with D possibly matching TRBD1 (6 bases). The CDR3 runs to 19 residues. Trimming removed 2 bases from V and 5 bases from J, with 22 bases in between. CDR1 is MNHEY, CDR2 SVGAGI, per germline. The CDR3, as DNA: TGTGCCAGCAGTTACCCACTCGGCGGACACAGGGACAATAATTCACCCCTCCACTTT. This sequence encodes CASSYPLGGHRDNNSPLHF.

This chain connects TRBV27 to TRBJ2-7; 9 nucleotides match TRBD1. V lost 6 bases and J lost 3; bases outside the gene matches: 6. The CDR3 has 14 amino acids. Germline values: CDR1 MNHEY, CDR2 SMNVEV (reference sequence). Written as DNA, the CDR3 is TGTGCCAGCAGCAGACAGGGGGATGGCTACGAGCAGTACTTC. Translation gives CASSRQGDGYEQYF.

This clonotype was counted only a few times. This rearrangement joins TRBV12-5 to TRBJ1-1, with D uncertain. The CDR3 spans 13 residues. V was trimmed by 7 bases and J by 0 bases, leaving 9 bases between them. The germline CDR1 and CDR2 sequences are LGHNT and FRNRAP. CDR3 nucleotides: TGTGCTAGTGCCCGGGGTCTGAACACTGAAGCTTTCTTT. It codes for CASARGLNTEAFF. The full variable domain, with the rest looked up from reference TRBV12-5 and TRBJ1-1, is DARVTQTPRHKVTEMGQEVTMRCQPILGHNTVFWYRQTMMQGLELLAYFRNRAPLDDSGMPKDRFSAEMPDATLATLKIQPSEPRDSAVYFCASARGLNTEAFFGQGTRLTVV.

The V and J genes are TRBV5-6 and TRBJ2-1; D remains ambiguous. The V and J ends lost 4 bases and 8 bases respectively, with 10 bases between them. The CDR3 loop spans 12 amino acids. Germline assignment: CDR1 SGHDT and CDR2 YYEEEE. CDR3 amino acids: CASSGRRHEQFF. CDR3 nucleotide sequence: TGTGCCAGCAGCGGAAGACGGCATGAGCAGTTCTTC.